Presented here are 23 T cell receptor beta chains from one specimen sequenced in a study of shared clonotypes between healthy human individuals. Produced via immunoSEQ multiplex PCR; TCRdb's table is partial and in-frame only. Of about 690,000 clones in the sample, 90% were seen once. The source material was memory CD8+ T cells from PBMCs. Subset noted: CD45RO+ cells pooled with CCR7-negative TemRA cells. The receptors were sampled from a man younger than 35 in good health. Some clones in this sample may be carry-over from other donors' samples.

The chain uses TRBV6-5 and TRBJ2-5; either TRBD1 or TRBD2 may fit D (5 bases each). This CDR3 has 16 residues. Trimming stripped 4 bases from V and 4 bases from J, with 19 bases between. CDR1 is MNHEY, CDR2 SVGAGI, per germline. In nucleotides, the CDR3 is TGTGCCAGCAGTTTATACACCGGGACGTACGGAGAGACCCAGTACTTC. Its protein is CASSLYTGTYGETQYF.

This clone was counted a single time. V usage is TRBV9 and J usage is TRBJ2-7; 12 nucleotides agree with TRBD2. Germline V lookup: CDR1 SGDLS, CDR2 YYNGEE. V lost 4 bases to trimming and J lost 3 bases; unmatched junction nucleotides: 20. This CDR3 region has 20 residues. Here the CDR3 reads CASSPWGGLGLAGISYEQYF. The DNA of the CDR3 is TGTGCCAGCAGCCCCTGGGGGGGCCTTGGACTAGCGGGGATAAGCTACGAGCAGTACTTC.

The rearrangement uses TRBV6-5 and TRBJ1-1; no clear D gene. The CDR3 contains 15 residues. CDR1 is MNHEY and CDR2 is SVGAGI in the germline V gene. Trimming removed 2 bases from V and 1 base from J, with 11 bases in between. CDR3 coding DNA: TGTGCCAGCAGTTACGACCGAACAAGGAACACTGAAGCTTTCTTT. Translating gives CASSYDRTRNTEAFF.

CDR3 in amino acids: CASSIRGLGTEAFF. The CDR3 DNA reads TGTGCCAGTAGTATCAGAGGGTTGGGCACTGAAGCTTTCTTT. The chain uses TRBV19 and TRBJ1-1; no reliable D call. This CDR3 is built from 14 residues. The V end lost 3 bases, the J end lost 4 bases, and 12 bases lay between the germline ends. Germline V gene lookup returns CDR1 LNHDA and CDR2 SQIVND (reference sequence).

The CDR3 DNA reads as TGCGCCAGCAGCCAATCCCAGACCTCGTACTATGGCTACACCTTC. It specifies CASSQSQTSYYGYTF. This chain uses TRBV4-3 with TRBJ1-2; D gene unclear. The germline CDR1 and CDR2 sequences are LGHNA and YSLEER. The CDR3 has 15 amino acids. Trimming took 2 bases from V and 3 from J, leaving 13 bases between them.

The chain uses TRBV5-1 and TRBJ2-3; the match to TRBD2 covers 8 bases. V was pared by 1 base and J by 2 bases, with 6 bases of the junction left unmatched. The CDR3 length is 16 residues. Germline CDR1 reads SGHRS; CDR2 reads YFSETQ. The CDR3, as DNA: TGCGCCAGCAGCTTGCCCGAGCGGGAGCCCACAGATACGCAGTATTTT. It specifies CASSLPEREPTDTQYF.

This chain uses TRBV19 with TRBJ1-1, with TRBD1 matching 7 bases. The CDR3 has 13 amino acids. J gave up 0 bases and V 10 bases, and 5 bases lay outside the gene matches. Germline CDR1 is LNHDA and CDR2 is SQIVND (reference sequence). The CDR3 spells CATRGQMNTEAFF. DNA of the CDR3: TGTGCCACTAGGGGACAGATGAACACTGAAGCTTTCTTT.

The J gene is TRBJ1-5, the V gene TRBV28, with D possibly matching TRBD1 (5 bases). This CDR3 has 16 amino acids. In germline, CDR1 is MDHEN, CDR2 SYDVKM. V was cut by 6 bases and J by 6 bases, with 21 bases left in between. The CDR3 DNA sequence: TGTGCCAGCAGATTGGTCAAAAAGGCAGGGCCTCAGCCCCAGCATTTT. Amino acid sequence: CASRLVKKAGPQPQHF.

This chain's CDR3 is CASSLAPRLAGVGETQYF. As DNA, the CDR3 is TGTGCCAGCAGCTTAGCGCCCCGACTAGCGGGAGTGGGGGAGACCCAGTACTTC. The chain links TRBV7-8 to TRBJ2-5; 12 bases map to TRBD2. Germline assignment: CDR1 SGHVS and CDR2 FQNEAQ. This CDR3 has 18 residues. The J segment lost 5 bases and the V segment lost 0 bases, leaving 10 bases of the junction unmatched.

The chain is built from TRBV10-1 and TRBJ2-1, with 9 bases identical to TRBD2. The CDR3 consists of 18 residues. CDR1 and CDR2 from the germline V gene are WNHNN and SYGVQD (reference sequence). With 2 bases clipped from V and 0 bases from J, the junction kept 8 bases outside the gene matches. The CDR3, as DNA: TGCGCCAGCAGTGAGATCAGCGGGAGGAGGAGCTCCTACAATGAGCAGTTCTTC. Translation gives CASSEISGRRSSYNEQFF.

The rearrangement joins TRBV19 to TRBJ2-7, with D maybe TRBD2 (5 bases). This CDR3 is built from 16 residues. V lost 5 bases to trimming and J lost 3 bases, with 20 bases between them. In germline, CDR1 is LNHDA, CDR2 SQIVND (reference sequence). The CDR3 DNA reads TGTGCCAGTAGTTTGAGAGGGCCAAATAGCTACTACGAGCAGTACTTC. It encodes CASSLRGPNSYYEQYF.

The CDR3 spells CASSGRGTNEQYF. The CDR3 DNA is TGTGCCAGCAGTGGGCGAGGGACTAACGAGCAGTACTTC. The chain uses TRBV9 and TRBJ2-7, with 7 bases aligning to TRBD2. V shed 5 bases and J 5 bases; nucleotides not matched to a gene: 7. This CDR3 has 13 amino acids. In germline, CDR1 is SGDLS, CDR2 YYNGEE.

V is TRBV7-9 and J is TRBJ1-6, with no clear D. With 5 bases removed from V and 7 bases from J, the gap between germline ends came to 9 bases. Per germline, CDR1 SEHNR and CDR2 FQNEAQ (reference sequence). CDR3 size: 13 residues. DNA for the CDR3: TGTGCCAGCAGCCCTATTTCAAATTCACCCCTCCACTTT. As protein: CASSPISNSPLHF.

This chain joins TRBV6-5 and TRBJ1-4; D uncertain. The CDR3 consists of 13 residues. The ends were cut back, 0 bases at V and 7 bases at J, with 6 bases in the middle. Per the germline V gene, CDR1 is MNHEY and CDR2 is SVGAGI. The CDR3 is CASSYSAIEKLFF. CDR3 DNA sequence: TGTGCCAGCAGTTACTCAGCAATTGAAAAACTGTTTTTT.

This chain uses TRBV12-5 with TRBJ2-1, with 7 bases that match TRBD2. This CDR3 region has 14 residues. V was pared by 6 bases and J by 4 bases, with 6 bases of the junction left unmatched. The germline CDR1 and CDR2 sequences are LGHNT and FRNRAP. The CDR3 is CASGPSGVYNEQFF. CDR3 nucleotide sequence: TGTGCTAGTGGCCCTAGCGGAGTATACAATGAGCAGTTCTTC.

The chain has TRBV6-5 and TRBJ2-7, with unresolved D. V was trimmed by 0 bases and J by 4 bases, leaving 16 bases between them. CDR1 and CDR2 from the germline V gene are MNHEY and SVGAGI. The CDR3 is made up of 16 amino acids. CDR3 in DNA: TGTGCCAGCAGTTACTCGATGGGTCCAAGGACGTACGAGCAGTACTTC. Residues: CASSYSMGPRTYEQYF.

This chain uses TRBV11-2 with TRBJ2-7; D may be TRBD1 or TRBD2 (5 bases each). This CDR3 spans 15 amino acids. The germline V gene encodes CDR1 SGHAT and CDR2 FQNNGV. Trimming stripped 0 bases from V and 6 bases from J, with 15 bases between. The CDR3 nucleotides are TGTGCCAGCAGCTTAGAGGTTGGGGGTTTCTTCGAGCAGTACTTC. This codes for CASSLEVGGFFEQYF.

The V call is TRBV27, the J call TRBJ2-5, with 14 bases fitting TRBD2. V gave up 6 bases and J gave up 2 bases; unmatched junction bases: 11. Germline V CDR1 and CDR2: MNHEY, SMNVEV (reference sequence). CDR3 size: 18 residues. CDR3 in amino acids: CASRTGLAGVPEQETQYF. The CDR3 DNA reads as TGTGCCAGCAGAACGGGACTAGCGGGAGTCCCTGAACAAGAGACCCAGTACTTC.

The J gene is TRBJ1-2, the V gene TRBV5-5; D is unclear. Germline values: CDR1 SGHKS, CDR2 YYEKEE (reference sequence). CDR3 length: 15 residues. V lost 3 bases and J lost 6, with 18 bases in between. This CDR3 reads CASSSRHREWDGYTF. For the CDR3, the DNA is TGTGCCAGCAGCTCCCGACATAGAGAATGGGATGGCTACACCTTC.

V usage is TRBV7-7 and J usage is TRBJ2-3, with D perhaps matching TRBD1 or TRBD2 (6 bases each). Per the germline V gene, CDR1 is SSHAT and CDR2 is FNYEAQ (reference sequence). Trimming pared 4 bases from V and 4 bases from J, leaving 12 bases between. CDR3 length equals 14 residues. CDR3 sequence: CASSSFGGADTQYF. The CDR3 DNA follows: TGTGCCAGCAGCTCCTTCGGGGGCGCAGATACGCAGTATTTT.

The V call is TRBV5-6, the J call TRBJ2-7, with a tentative D call TRBD2 (5 bases). Trimming removed 0 bases from V and 3 bases from J, with 7 bases in between. In germline, CDR1 is SGHDT, CDR2 YYEEEE. The CDR3 consists of 13 residues. The DNA for the CDR3 is TGTGCCAGCAGCTTGGGACTATACTACGAGCAGTACTTC. Its protein is CASSLGLYYEQYF.

V usage is TRBV30 and J usage is TRBJ2-1, with 8 bases aligning to TRBD2. Per germline, CDR1 GTSNPN and CDR2 SVGIG (reference sequence). The J segment lost 7 bases and the V segment lost 1 base, leaving 9 bases of the junction unmatched. The CDR3 is made up of 15 amino acids. The CDR3 protein is CAWSDRTGTSNEQFF. The CDR3 nucleotides are TGTGCCTGGAGTGATCGTACCGGGACTAGTAATGAGCAGTTCTTC.

V usage is TRBV14 and J usage is TRBJ2-6; tentatively, D is TRBD1 (7 bases). V was cut by 0 bases and J by 3 bases, with 15 bases left in between. CDR1 SGHDN and CDR2 FVKESK come from the germline V gene. The CDR3 spans 18 residues. The CDR3 nucleotides are TGTGCCAGCAGCCAAGATCTGGAGGGGGCTTATGGGGCCAACGTCCTGACTTTC. As protein: CASSQDLEGAYGANVLTF.